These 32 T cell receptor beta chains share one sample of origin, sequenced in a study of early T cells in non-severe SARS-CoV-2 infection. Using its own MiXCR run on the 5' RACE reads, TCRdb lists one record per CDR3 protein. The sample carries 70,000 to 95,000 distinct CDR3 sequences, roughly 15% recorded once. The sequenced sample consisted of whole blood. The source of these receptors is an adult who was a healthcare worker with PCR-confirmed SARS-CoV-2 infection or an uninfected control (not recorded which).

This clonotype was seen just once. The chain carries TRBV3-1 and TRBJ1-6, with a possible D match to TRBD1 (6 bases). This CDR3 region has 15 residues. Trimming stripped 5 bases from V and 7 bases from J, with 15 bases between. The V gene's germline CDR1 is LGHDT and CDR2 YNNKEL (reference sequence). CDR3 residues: CASSGPIGGNSPLHF. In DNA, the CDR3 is TGTGCCAGCAGCGGCCCGATAGGGGGGAATTCACCCCTCCACTTT.

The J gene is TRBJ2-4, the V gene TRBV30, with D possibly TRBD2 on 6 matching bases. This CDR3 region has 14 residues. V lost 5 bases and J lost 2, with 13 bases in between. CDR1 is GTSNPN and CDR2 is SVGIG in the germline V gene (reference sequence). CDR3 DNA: TGTGCCTGGGCCCGGGACTTTCCCAAAAACATTCAGTACTTC. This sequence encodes CAWARDFPKNIQYF.

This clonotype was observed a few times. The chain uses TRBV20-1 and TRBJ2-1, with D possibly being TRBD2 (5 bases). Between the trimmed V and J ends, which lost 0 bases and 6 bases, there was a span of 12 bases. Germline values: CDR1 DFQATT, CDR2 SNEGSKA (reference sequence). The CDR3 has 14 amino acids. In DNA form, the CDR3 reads TGCAGTGCTAGAGACATGGGCGGGTCCAATGAGCAGTTCTTC. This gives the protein CSARDMGGSNEQFF.

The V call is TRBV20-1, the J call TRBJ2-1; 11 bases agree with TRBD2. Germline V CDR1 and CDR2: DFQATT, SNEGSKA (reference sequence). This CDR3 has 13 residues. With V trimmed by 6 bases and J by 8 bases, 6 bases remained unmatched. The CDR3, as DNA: TGCAGTGCCGCCGGGACTAGCGGCGATGAGCAGTTCTTC. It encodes CSAAGTSGDEQFF.

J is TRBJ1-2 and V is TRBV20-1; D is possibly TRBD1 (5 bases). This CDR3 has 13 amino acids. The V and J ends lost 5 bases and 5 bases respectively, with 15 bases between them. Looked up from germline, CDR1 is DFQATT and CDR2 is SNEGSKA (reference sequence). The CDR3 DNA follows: TGCAGTGCTCATGACAGCGGTACTTATGGCTACACCTTC. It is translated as CSAHDSGTYGYTF.

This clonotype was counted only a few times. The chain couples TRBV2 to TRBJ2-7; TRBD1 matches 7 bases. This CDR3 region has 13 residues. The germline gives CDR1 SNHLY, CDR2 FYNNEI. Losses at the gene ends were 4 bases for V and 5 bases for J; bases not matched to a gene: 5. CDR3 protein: CASSGQGLHEQYV. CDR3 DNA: TGTGCCAGCAGTGGACAGGGTCTCCACGAGCAGTACGTC.

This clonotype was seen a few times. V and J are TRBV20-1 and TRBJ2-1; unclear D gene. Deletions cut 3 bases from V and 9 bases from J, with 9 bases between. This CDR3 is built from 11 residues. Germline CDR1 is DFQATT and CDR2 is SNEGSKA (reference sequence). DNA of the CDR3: TGCAGTGCTAGCTTGGGCGGTGAGCAGTTCTTC. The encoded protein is CSASLGGEQFF.

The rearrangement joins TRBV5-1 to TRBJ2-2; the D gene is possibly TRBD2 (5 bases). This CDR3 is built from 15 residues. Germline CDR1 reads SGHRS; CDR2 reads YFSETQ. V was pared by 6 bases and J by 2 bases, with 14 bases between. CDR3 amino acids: CASNLGSSNTGELFF. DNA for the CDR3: TGCGCCAGCAACCTCGGATCTAGCAACACCGGGGAGCTGTTTTTT.

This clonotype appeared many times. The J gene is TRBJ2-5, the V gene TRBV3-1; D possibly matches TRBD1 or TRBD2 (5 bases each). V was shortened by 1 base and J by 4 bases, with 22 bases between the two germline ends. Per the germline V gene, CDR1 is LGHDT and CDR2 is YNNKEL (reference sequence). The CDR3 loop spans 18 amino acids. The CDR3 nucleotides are TGTGCCAGCAGCCAAGCGTCCGGGACCCACCGGGCAGGAGAGACCCAGTACTTC. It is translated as CASSQASGTHRAGETQYF.

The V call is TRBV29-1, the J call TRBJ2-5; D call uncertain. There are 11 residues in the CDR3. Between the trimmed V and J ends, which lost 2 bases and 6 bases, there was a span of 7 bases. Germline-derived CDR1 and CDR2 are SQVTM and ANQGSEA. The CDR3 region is CSVENGQTQYF. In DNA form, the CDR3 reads TGCAGCGTTGAAAATGGGCAGACCCAGTACTTC. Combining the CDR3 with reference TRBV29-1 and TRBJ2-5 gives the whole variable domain SAVISQKPSRDICQRGTSLTIQCQVDSQVTMMFWYRQQPGQSLTLIATANQGSEATYESGFVIDKFPISRPNLTFSTLTVSNMSPEDSSIYLCSVENGQTQYFGPGTRLLVL.

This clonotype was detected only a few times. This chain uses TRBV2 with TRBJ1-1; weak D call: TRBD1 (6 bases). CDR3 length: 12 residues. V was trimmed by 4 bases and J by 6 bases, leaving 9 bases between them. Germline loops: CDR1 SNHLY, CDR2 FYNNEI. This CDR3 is CASSVWGPEAFF. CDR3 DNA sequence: TGTGCCAGCAGTGTATGGGGGCCTGAAGCTTTCTTT.

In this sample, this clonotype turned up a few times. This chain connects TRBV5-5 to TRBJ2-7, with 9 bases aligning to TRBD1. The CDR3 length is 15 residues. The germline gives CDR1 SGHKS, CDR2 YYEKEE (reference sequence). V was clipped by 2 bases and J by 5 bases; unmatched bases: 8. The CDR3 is CASSFRLQGANEQYV. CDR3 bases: TGTGCCAGCAGCTTTAGGTTACAGGGGGCAAACGAGCAGTACGTC.

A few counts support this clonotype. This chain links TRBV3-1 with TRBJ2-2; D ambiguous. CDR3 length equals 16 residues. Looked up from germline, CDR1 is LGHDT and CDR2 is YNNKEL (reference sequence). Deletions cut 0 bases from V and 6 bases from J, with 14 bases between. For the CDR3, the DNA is TGTGCCAGCAGCCAAGATCCGGTGGGTCGTTCCGGGGAGCTGTTTTTT. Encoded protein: CASSQDPVGRSGELFF.

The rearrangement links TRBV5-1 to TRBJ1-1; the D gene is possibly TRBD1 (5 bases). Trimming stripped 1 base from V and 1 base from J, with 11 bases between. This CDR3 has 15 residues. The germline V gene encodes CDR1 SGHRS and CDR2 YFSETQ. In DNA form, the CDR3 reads TGCGCCAGCAGCTTGTCTTACAGGACGAACACTGAAGCTTTCTTT. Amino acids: CASSLSYRTNTEAFF.

CDR3 sequence reads: CASSDTQGNYGYTF. CDR3 in DNA: TGCGCCAGCAGCGACACACAGGGGAACTATGGCTACACCTTC. The chain joins TRBV5-1 to TRBJ1-2, with 7 bases that match TRBD1. V dropped 4 bases and J dropped 2; count of bases not matched to a gene: 5. Per the germline V gene, CDR1 is SGHRS and CDR2 is YFSETQ. This CDR3 region has 14 residues.

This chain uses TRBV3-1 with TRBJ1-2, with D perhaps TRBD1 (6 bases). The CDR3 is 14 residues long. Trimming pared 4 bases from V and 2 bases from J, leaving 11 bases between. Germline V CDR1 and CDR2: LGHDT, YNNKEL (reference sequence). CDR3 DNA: TGTGCCAGCAGCCGACCGGGACAAAACTATGGCTACACCTTC. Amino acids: CASSRPGQNYGYTF.

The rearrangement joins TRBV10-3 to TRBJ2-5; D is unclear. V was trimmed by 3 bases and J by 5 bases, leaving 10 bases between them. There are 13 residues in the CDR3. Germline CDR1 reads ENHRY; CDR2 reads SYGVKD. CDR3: CAISDTSAETQYF. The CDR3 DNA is TGTGCCATCAGTGATACCTCGGCGGAGACCCAGTACTTC.

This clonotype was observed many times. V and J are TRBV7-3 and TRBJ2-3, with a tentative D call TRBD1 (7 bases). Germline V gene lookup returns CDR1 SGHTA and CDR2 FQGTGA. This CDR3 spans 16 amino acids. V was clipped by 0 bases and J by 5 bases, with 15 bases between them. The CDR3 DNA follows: TGTGCCAGCAGCTTAACGGGCGGAGGGGGCAAAGATACGCAGTATTTT. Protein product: CASSLTGGGGKDTQYF.

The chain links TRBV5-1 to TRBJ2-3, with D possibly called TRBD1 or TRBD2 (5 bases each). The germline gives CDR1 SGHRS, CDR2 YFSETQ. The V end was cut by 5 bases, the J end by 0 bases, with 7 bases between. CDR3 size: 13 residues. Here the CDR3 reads CASRRDSTDTQYF. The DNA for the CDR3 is TGCGCCAGCAGACGGGACAGCACAGATACGCAGTATTTT.

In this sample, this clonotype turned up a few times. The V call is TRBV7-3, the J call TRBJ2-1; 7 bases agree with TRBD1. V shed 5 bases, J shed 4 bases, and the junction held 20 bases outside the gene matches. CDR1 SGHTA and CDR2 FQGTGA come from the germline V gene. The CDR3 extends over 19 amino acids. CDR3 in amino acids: CASSTPVIKGALSYNEQFF. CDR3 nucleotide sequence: TGTGCCAGCAGCACACCCGTAATAAAGGGGGCGCTGAGTTACAATGAGCAGTTCTTC.

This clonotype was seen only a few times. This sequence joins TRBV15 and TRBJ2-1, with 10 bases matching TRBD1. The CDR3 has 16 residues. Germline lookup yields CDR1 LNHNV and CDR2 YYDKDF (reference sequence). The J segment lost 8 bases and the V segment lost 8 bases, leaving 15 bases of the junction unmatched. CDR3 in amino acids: CATSGDRGLYSYEQFF. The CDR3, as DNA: TGTGCCACCTCGGGTGACAGGGGGCTTTATTCGTATGAGCAGTTCTTC.

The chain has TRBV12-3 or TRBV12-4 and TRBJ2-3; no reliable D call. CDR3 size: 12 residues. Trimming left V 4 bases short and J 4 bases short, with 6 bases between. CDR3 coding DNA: TGTGCCAGCAGTTCCTTAGCAGATACGCAGTATTTT. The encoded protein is CASSSLADTQYF.

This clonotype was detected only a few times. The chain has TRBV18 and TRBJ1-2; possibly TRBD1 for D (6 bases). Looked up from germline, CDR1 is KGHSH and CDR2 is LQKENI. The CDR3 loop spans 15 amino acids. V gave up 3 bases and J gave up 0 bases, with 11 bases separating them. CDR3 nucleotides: TGTGCCAGCTCACCCTGGGACACCCCTAACTATGGCTACACCTTC. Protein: CASSPWDTPNYGYTF.

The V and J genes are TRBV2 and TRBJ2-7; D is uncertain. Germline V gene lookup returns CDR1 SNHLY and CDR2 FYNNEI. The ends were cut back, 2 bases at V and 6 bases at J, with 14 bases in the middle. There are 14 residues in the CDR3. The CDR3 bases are TGTGCCAGCAGTGAAAGGGTCGTTTCCCCCGAGCAGTACGTC. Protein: CASSERVVSPEQYV.

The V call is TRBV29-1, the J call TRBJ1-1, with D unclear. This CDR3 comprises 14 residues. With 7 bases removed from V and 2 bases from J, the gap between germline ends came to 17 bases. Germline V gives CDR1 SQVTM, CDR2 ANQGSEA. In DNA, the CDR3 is TGCAGCGCTTCTATTGCACAGACCAACACTGAAGCTTTCTTT. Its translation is CSASIAQTNTEAFF.

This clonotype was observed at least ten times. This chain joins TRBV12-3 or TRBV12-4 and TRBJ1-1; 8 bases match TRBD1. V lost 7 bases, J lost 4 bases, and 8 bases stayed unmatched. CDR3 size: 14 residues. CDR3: CASTYGQGGTEAFF. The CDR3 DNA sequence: TGTGCCAGCACCTACGGACAGGGAGGCACTGAAGCTTTCTTT.

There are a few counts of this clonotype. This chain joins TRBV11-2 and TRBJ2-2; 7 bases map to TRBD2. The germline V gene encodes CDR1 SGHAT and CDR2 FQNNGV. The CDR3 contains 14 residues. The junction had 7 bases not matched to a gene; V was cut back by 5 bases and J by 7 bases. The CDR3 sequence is CASSVSSGVGELFF. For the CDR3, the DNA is TGTGCCAGCAGCGTGTCTAGCGGAGTCGGGGAGCTGTTTTTT.

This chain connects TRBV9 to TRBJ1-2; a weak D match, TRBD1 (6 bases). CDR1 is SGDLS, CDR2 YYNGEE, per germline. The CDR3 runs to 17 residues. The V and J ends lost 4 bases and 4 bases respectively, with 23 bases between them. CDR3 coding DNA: TGTGCCAGCAGCCCCCATTCGGACAGTGCCTTTGTCTATGGCTACACCTTC. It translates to CASSPHSDSAFVYGYTF.

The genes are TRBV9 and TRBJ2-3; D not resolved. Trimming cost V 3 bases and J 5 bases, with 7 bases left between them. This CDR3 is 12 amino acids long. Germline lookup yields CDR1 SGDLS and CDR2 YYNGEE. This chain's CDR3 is CASSAWRDTQYF. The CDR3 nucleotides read TGTGCCAGCAGCGCTTGGAGAGATACGCAGTATTTT.

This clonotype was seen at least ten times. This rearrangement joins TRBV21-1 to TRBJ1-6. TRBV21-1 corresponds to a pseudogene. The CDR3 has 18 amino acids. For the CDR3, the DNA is TGTGCCAGCAGCAGGGATTACTTTGGGAGCTCCTATAATTCACCCCTCCACTTT. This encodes CASSRDYFGSSYNSPLHF.

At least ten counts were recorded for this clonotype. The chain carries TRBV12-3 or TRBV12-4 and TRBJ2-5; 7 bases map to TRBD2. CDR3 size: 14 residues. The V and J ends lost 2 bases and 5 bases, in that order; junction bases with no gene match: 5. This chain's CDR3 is CASSLSASGETQYF. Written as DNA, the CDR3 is TGTGCCAGCAGTTTATCGGCTAGCGGTGAGACCCAGTACTTC.

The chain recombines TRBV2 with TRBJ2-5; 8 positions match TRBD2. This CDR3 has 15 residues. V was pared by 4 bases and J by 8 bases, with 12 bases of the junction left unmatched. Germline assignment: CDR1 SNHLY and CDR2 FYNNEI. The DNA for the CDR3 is TGTGCCAGCAGTGCTTCGGCGGGGGGCCATCATACCCAGTACTTC. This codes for CASSASAGGHHTQYF.